A single sample is the source of the 28 T cell receptor beta chains below, sequenced in a study of T cell changes during pregnancy in multiple sclerosis. Some clones are missing from TCRdb's copy, which holds only in-frame ones; the method was immunoSEQ multiplex PCR. The table records under 50,000 clones, approximately 94% of them present only once. Sequenced here: CD8+ T cells from peripheral blood mononuclear cells, sampled in the first trimester of pregnancy. These receptors were collected from a female donor with multiple sclerosis, enrolled in a pregnancy study.

This chain links TRBV19 with TRBJ2-1; possible D gene TRBD2, 6 bases. The CDR3 is made up of 13 amino acids. V was pared by 5 bases and J by 6 bases, with 11 bases between. The V gene's germline CDR1 is LNHDA and CDR2 SQIVND (reference sequence). CDR3 sequence reads: CASSVGGPNEQFF. DNA for the CDR3: TGTGCCAGTAGTGTTGGAGGGCCCAATGAGCAGTTCTTC.

The V call is TRBV27, the J call TRBJ2-5; D is ambiguous. The CDR3 loop spans 13 amino acids. Germline V CDR1 and CDR2: MNHEY, SMNVEV (reference sequence). V gave up 3 bases and J gave up 1 base, with 6 bases separating them. CDR3 bases: TGTGCCAGCAGTTTTGGTAGCCAAGAGACCCAGTACTTC. Its protein product is CASSFGSQETQYF.

The chain carries TRBV19 and TRBJ1-1, with D perhaps matching TRBD1 (5 bases). Between the trimmed V and J ends, which lost 5 bases and 2 bases, there was a span of 9 bases. This CDR3 region has 13 residues. Germline CDR1 is LNHDA and CDR2 is SQIVND (reference sequence). The CDR3 bases are TGTGCCAGTAGTGCGACAGTAAACACTGAAGCTTTCTTT. Protein: CASSATVNTEAFF.

The chain couples TRBV19 to TRBJ1-4; D is ambiguous. Germline V gives CDR1 LNHDA, CDR2 SQIVND (reference sequence). The V and J ends lost 8 bases and 0 bases respectively, with 10 bases between them. The CDR3 is 14 residues long. As DNA, the CDR3 is TGTGCCAGTTCGAGGATTGCAACTAATGAAAAACTGTTTTTT. Amino acids: CASSRIATNEKLFF.

As concerns this clone: One junction end does not reproduce the germline sequence, and a read error may be involved. The chain carries TRBV29-1 and TRBJ2-1; 9 nucleotides match TRBD2. Germline lookup yields CDR1 SQVTM and CDR2 ANQGSEA. This CDR3 has 16 amino acids. CDR3 DNA sequence: TGCAGCGTCGAAGGTAGCGGGAGTTCTTCCTACAATGAGCAGTTCTTC. Translation gives CSVEGSGSSSYNEQFF.

The chain joins TRBV5-1 to TRBJ2-7, with 7 positions matching TRBD1. CDR3 length: 13 residues. With V trimmed by 3 bases and J by 4 bases, 4 bases remained unmatched. Germline loops: CDR1 SGHRS, CDR2 YFSETQ. The CDR3 DNA reads as TGCGCCAGCAGCTCCGGGACAGATTACGAGCAGTACTTC. Encoded protein: CASSSGTDYEQYF. Variable domain in full (rest from reference TRBV5-1 and TRBJ2-7): KAGVTQTPRYLIKTRGQQVTLSCSPISGHRSVSWYQQTPGQGLQFLFEYFSETQRNKGNFPGRFSGRQFSNSRSEMNVSTLELGDSALYLCASSSGTDYEQYFGPGTRLTVT.

The genes are TRBV15 and TRBJ2-7, with D perhaps TRBD2 (5 bases). Trimming removed 4 bases at V and 7 bases at J, with 14 bases between. The germline V gene encodes CDR1 LNHNV and CDR2 YYDKDF (reference sequence). The CDR3 loop spans 13 amino acids. The CDR3 region has the DNA TGTGCCACCAGCACCGACCGCGAGCGGGAGCAGTACTTC. It yields the protein CATSTDREREQYF.

The V gene is TRBV28, the J gene TRBJ2-5; 10 bases are shared with TRBD2. Germline-derived CDR1 and CDR2 are MDHEN and SYDVKM. CDR3 length: 18 residues. Losses at the gene ends were 3 bases for V and 5 bases for J; bases not matched to a gene: 15. CDR3 nucleotides: TGTGCCAGCAGTTTCCTAGCGGGAGAGTCTCGATATAGGGAGACCCAGTACTTC. This translates into CASSFLAGESRYRETQYF.

V usage is TRBV15 and J usage is TRBJ1-2; 9 positions agree with TRBD1. CDR1 is LNHNV, CDR2 YYDKDF, per germline (reference sequence). V lost 1 base to trimming and J lost 6 bases; unmatched junction nucleotides: 9. The CDR3 has 16 residues. CDR3 nucleotide sequence: TGTGCCACCAGCAGAGTGACAGGGGGTAGGTCGGATGGCTACACCTTC. Translation: CATSRVTGGRSDGYTF.

The chain links TRBV2 to TRBJ2-7; 8 nucleotides match TRBD2. V lost 8 bases and J lost 2; bases outside the gene matches: 17. Germline V CDR1 and CDR2: SNHLY, FYNNEI. This CDR3 spans 17 amino acids. The CDR3 sequence: CASLKKTTGGEAYEQYF. CDR3 nucleotide sequence: TGTGCCAGCCTTAAAAAAACGACGGGGGGGGAGGCCTACGAGCAGTACTTC.

CDR3 loop: CASTPLGDRGFTDTQYF. CDR3 in DNA: TGTGCCAGCACTCCCCTTGGGGACAGGGGGTTCACAGATACGCAGTATTTT. The chain recombines TRBV27 with TRBJ2-3; 11 nucleotides line up with TRBD1. This CDR3 spans 17 amino acids. Germline V CDR1 and CDR2: MNHEY, SMNVEV (reference sequence). The trim removed 7 bases at V and 2 bases at J, leaving 11 bases unmatched.

The V and J genes are TRBV7-9 and TRBJ1-1; D is ambiguous. CDR1 and CDR2 from the germline V gene are SEHNR and FQNEAQ (reference sequence). Trimming took 5 bases from V and 5 from J, leaving 9 bases between them. The CDR3 extends over 12 amino acids. The CDR3: CASSARSTEAFF. Here the CDR3 DNA reads TGTGCCAGCAGCGCCAGGTCGACTGAAGCTTTCTTT. Full variable domain (remainder filled in from reference TRBV7-9 and TRBJ1-1): DTGVSQNPRHKITKRGQNVTFRCDPISEHNRLYWYRQTLGQGPEFLTYFQNEAQLEKSRLLSDRFSAERPKGSFSTLEIQRTEQGDSAMYLCASSARSTEAFFGQGTRLTVV.

CDR3 amino acids: CASSYGQGNRSPEAFF. The DNA for the CDR3 is TGTGCCAGCAGCTATGGACAGGGAAACAGAAGCCCTGAAGCTTTCTTT. V is TRBV5-4 and J is TRBJ1-1; 8 nucleotides agree with TRBD1. The germline V gene encodes CDR1 SGHNT and CDR2 YYREEE (reference sequence). CDR3 length: 16 residues. V dropped 3 bases and J dropped 6; count of bases not matched to a gene: 13.

This chain joins TRBV7-9 and TRBJ2-5; D possibly corresponds to TRBD2 (5 bases). Per germline, CDR1 SEHNR and CDR2 FQNEAQ (reference sequence). This CDR3 region has 13 residues. V dropped 8 bases and J dropped 8 bases, with 18 bases sitting between them. CDR3 protein: CASVSPGIVTQYF. CDR3 DNA sequence: TGTGCCAGCGTTTCCCCGGGGATAGTCACCCAGTACTTC.

The V gene is TRBV2, the J gene TRBJ2-7; maybe TRBD1 (6 bases). From germline, CDR1 is SNHLY and CDR2 FYNNEI. The CDR3 is 16 residues long. Trimming removed 4 bases from V and 2 bases from J, with 18 bases in between. CDR3 residues: CASSVFFRTDPYEQYF. CDR3 coding DNA: TGTGCCAGCAGTGTTTTTTTCAGGACAGACCCCTACGAGCAGTACTTC.

The gene calls are TRBV6-6 and TRBJ1-1; perhaps TRBD1 as D (5 bases). The germline V gene has CDR1 MNHNY and CDR2 SVGAGI (reference sequence). Trimming removed 1 base at V and 5 bases at J, with 14 bases between. The CDR3 loop spans 15 amino acids. Here the CDR3 DNA reads TGTGCCAGCAGTTACTACCCCCGGGAGGGGACTGAAGCTTTCTTT. This codes for CASSYYPREGTEAFF.

V is TRBV27 and J is TRBJ2-1; a possible D gene is TRBD1 (5 bases). V lost 2 bases, J lost 0 bases, and 17 bases lay in between. This CDR3 is built from 18 residues. CDR1 is MNHEY and CDR2 is SMNVEV in the germline V gene (reference sequence). The CDR3, as DNA: TGTGCCAGCAGTTTAGGGGCTGCGCGGTCTCTCTCCTACAATGAGCAGTTCTTC. It yields the protein CASSLGAARSLSYNEQFF.

The J gene is TRBJ1-4, the V gene TRBV30; 7 bases line up with TRBD1. In germline, CDR1 is GTSNPN, CDR2 SVGIG (reference sequence). Unmatched junction bases numbered 7, after V lost 3 bases and J lost 3 bases. The CDR3 has 15 residues. The CDR3 region is CAWRPTGAANEKLFF. CDR3 nucleotide sequence: TGTGCCTGGAGACCCACAGGGGCGGCTAATGAAAAACTGTTTTTT.

The chain carries TRBV7-8 and TRBJ2-7, with D perhaps matching TRBD1 (6 bases). From germline, CDR1 is SGHVS and CDR2 FQNEAQ. V dropped 2 bases and J dropped 2 bases, with 10 bases sitting between them. CDR3 length: 14 amino acids. The CDR3 sequence is CASSLYAGAYEQYF. The CDR3 DNA reads TGTGCCAGCAGCTTATATGCAGGGGCCTACGAGCAGTACTTC.

The rearrangement uses TRBV7-9 and TRBJ1-1; weak D call: TRBD1 (5 bases). The germline V and J ends were trimmed by 6 bases and 5 bases, with 13 bases remaining between them. The germline V gene has CDR1 SEHNR and CDR2 FQNEAQ (reference sequence). This CDR3 comprises 13 residues. CDR3 sequence (DNA): TGTGCCAGCAGGTCCGGGGGGGATACTGAAGCTTTCTTT. Encoded protein: CASRSGGDTEAFF.

This clone has more than one count but fewer than ten. This chain joins TRBV7-9 and TRBJ1-2; D is unclear. The CDR3 covers 15 residues. Germline-derived CDR1 and CDR2 are SEHNR and FQNEAQ (reference sequence). V lost 5 bases and J 6 bases, leaving 19 bases between the germline ends. The CDR3 region is CASSPPSNPEDGYTF. For the CDR3, the DNA is TGTGCCAGCAGCCCCCCGTCCAATCCTGAGGATGGCTACACCTTC.

The CDR3 DNA reads as TGTGCCAGCAGCGCCGTCAGGTCCCGGGAGCAGTACTTC. Its protein is CASSAVRSREQYF. The V and J genes are TRBV7-2 and TRBJ2-7; D not certain. The CDR3 contains 13 residues. The germline V gene encodes CDR1 SGHTA and CDR2 FQGNSA. V was pared by 5 bases and J by 7 bases, with 15 bases between.

The rearrangement joins TRBV7-2 to TRBJ2-2; 14 bases align to TRBD2. V shed 5 bases, J shed 5 bases, and the junction held 7 bases outside the gene matches. This CDR3 is 17 amino acids long. Germline CDR1 reads SGHTA; CDR2 reads FQGNSA. In nucleotides, the CDR3 is TGTGCCAGCAGCGCGGGACTAGCGGGAGAGGGGACCGGGGAGCTGTTTTTT. This codes for CASSAGLAGEGTGELFF.

The rearrangement uses TRBV4-3 and TRBJ1-1; D unclear. Trimming pared 1 base from V and 0 bases from J, leaving 6 bases between. The CDR3 is 14 amino acids. The germline CDR1 and CDR2 sequences are LGHNA and YSLEER. This CDR3 reads CASSQGQMNTEAFF. CDR3 in DNA: TGCGCCAGCAGCCAAGGTCAGATGAACACTGAAGCTTTCTTT.

V is TRBV27 and J is TRBJ2-1; a possible D gene is TRBD1 (6 bases). The CDR3 contains 14 residues. In germline, CDR1 is MNHEY, CDR2 SMNVEV (reference sequence). V lost 5 bases and J lost 8, with 16 bases in between. The CDR3 region is CASSLNRDSDEQFF. CDR3 in DNA: TGTGCCAGCAGTCTGAACAGGGATTCGGATGAGCAGTTCTTC.

This chain uses TRBV4-2 with TRBJ2-1; D is unclear. The V end was cut by 1 base, the J end by 8 bases, with 12 bases between. From germline, CDR1 is LGHNA and CDR2 YNFKEQ. This CDR3 has 14 residues. The CDR3, as DNA: TGTGCCAGCAGCCAAGGGGCAAATTGGGATGAGCAGTTCTTC. Translated, it gives CASSQGANWDEQFF.

The chain combines TRBV18 with TRBJ2-1; 8 bases are shared with TRBD1. The CDR3 runs 16 residues. V was pared by 4 bases and J by 2 bases, with 7 bases of the junction left unmatched. The V gene's germline CDR1 is KGHSH and CDR2 LQKENI. Here the CDR3 DNA reads TGTGCCAGCTCACAGACGGGACAGGTCACCTACAATGAGCAGTTCTTC. The encoded protein is CASSQTGQVTYNEQFF.

CDR3: CASSPGTGGTGELFF. The CDR3 DNA reads TGTGCCAGCAGCCCCGGGACAGGGGGCACCGGGGAGCTGTTTTTT. The chain employs TRBV7-9 and TRBJ2-2, with 11 bases matching TRBD1. The CDR3 covers 15 residues. The V and J ends lost 5 bases and 4 bases, in that order; junction bases with no gene match: 3. Germline CDR1 SEHNR, CDR2 FQNEAQ (reference sequence).